This T cell receptor (beta chain) was retrieved from a study of shared clonotypes between healthy human individuals (dated by TCRdb to 2020 to 2021). A note on the overall study: The cohort comprised a couple of women and a few men aged 18 to 49 years. Each donor's leukapheresis produced roughly between roughly 0.85 and 10 billion PBMCs. Libraries were prepared and TCR repertoires were sequenced by different laboratories using diverse techniques, in order to increase sequencing depth and limit assay-specific biases. To estimate repertoire size and how much clonotypes are shared between individuals, the study performed deep sequencing of blood TCR repertoires from a few healthy adults. For each donor, CD4 naive and CD4 memory were each run on three plates, CD8 naive on two plates, and CD8 memory on one plate.

Details on this clone: What antigen it recognizes has not been identified. Qualities for individual bases were not recorded, and no much larger clone is one base off.

Including cysteine and phenylalanine, the CDR3 has 14 amino acids. Of all the DNA, just the CDR3 is kept, 42 bases in frame from base 1. V is pared back by 2 bases and J by 7 bases, with 14 bases lying between the germline termini. The germline V gene gives CDR1 as SGHDN and CDR2 as FVKESK. Using the deep immunoSEQ assay, TCR CDR3 regions were amplified from genomic DNA by multiplex PCR. For each cell subset, the extracted genomic DNA was distributed evenly across all wells of several immunoSEQ 96-well plates, and each plate served as one replicate. For sorted subsets, around 200 ng genomic DNA, equal to 30,000 to 35,000 T cell genomes, was loaded into each replicate PCR. Purified libraries were measured with a Qubit 3.0 fluorometer, size-checked on a Bioanalyzer 2100, and measured again with the KAPA Library Quantification kit. Each immunoSEQ 96-well plate was sequenced on its own single-read 150-cycle Illumina NextSeq 550 flow cell. Turning to the authors' computational methods: Because only junctional sequences without quality scores were contained in the immunoSEQ output, filtering matching that applied to full-length reads could not be performed. To assign V/J genes and CDR3, sequences were annotated using PyIR, a Python wrapper for IgBLAST v1.9, with IMGT germline references. Any read was removed if the V/J assignment was weak (E-value above 1e-6), the CDR3 was missing, or the read contained stop codons, out-of-frame junctions, or ambiguous translated residues. V3J clonotypes were defined by identical inferred V gene, J gene, and CDR3 amino acid sequence. Percentage overlap between repertoires was calculated by dividing the number of shared unique clonotypes by the size of the smaller repertoire. RTK rarefaction, the Chao1 estimator, and Recon v2.1 estimates of unobserved clonotypes were used to assess repertoire richness. For all TCRbeta clonotypes obtained by the gDNA method from a few donors, generation probabilities were computed with OLGA. TCRdb re-hosts the immuneACCESS table, in-frame sequences only. Its copies lack some clones; in the studies checked, an unresolved V gene accounts for under half of them, and the cause for the rest is not known. V, J and clone size were drawn from that table, and D and trimming were deduced from the DNA. The sample yields 2 million to 2.5 million clones; around 92% were counted once. The ten top clones hold around 0.35% of the sample.

The donors were healthy, HIV-negative adults with no recently reported acute infections or vaccinations. Every donor was a Caucasian adult living in Nashville, Tennessee, USA. CD4+ T cells were enriched through magnetic negative selection, after which naive cells were positively selected on CD45RA and the remaining negative fraction served as the memory subset. Blood was collected by leukapheresis, and PBMCs were isolated by Ficoll-Histopaque density gradient centrifugation and then cryopreserved in liquid nitrogen vapor phase. Purity and quantity of every magnetically sorted T cell population were checked by analytical flow cytometry. Genomic DNA was isolated from each sorted fraction and quantified by UV absorbance on a Nanodrop 2000c. The investigation overall reported the following: Rarefaction of sorted-subset datasets indicated incomplete sequencing despite the large sequencing depth. Compared with non-shared clonotypes, clonotypes shared by all four sorted-subset donors had higher generation probabilities. Based on pairwise subsampling, the degree of clonotype sharing among donors was expected to be affected by sequencing depth. Estimated clonotype richness was generally larger for naive than for memory subsets. Because the study included only a small number of donors, the genetic and exposure-history diversity represented was limited. Across several donors, approximately 4.9% of naive CD4, more than 3% of naive CD8, approximately 2.5% of memory CD4, and 0.4% to 0.45% of memory CD8 clonotypes were shared. Sampling was restricted to blood, and TCR repertoires in tissue are likely to differ from TCR repertoires in blood.

The specimen was naive CD4+ T cells from PBMCs. The cell subset or site label, as the study defines it: CD45RA+ positively selected. This clonotype was obtained from a man aged 18 to 30 in good health. Some clones in this sample may be carry-over from other donors' samples. This sequence uses TRBV14 and TRBJ1-2, and the D gene may be TRBD1, 5 bases matching. Here is the DNA: TGTGCCAGCAGCCAATATCCTACGGGGCTTGGCTACACCTTC. Its amino acids are CASSQYPTGLGYTF.